These 17 T cell receptor beta chains were all obtained from the same sample, sequenced in a study of blood T cell repertoires in COVID-19 (TCRdb year 2020). The library was built by means of the immunoSEQ multiplex PCR assay. The table was pulled from immuneACCESS by TCRdb, which kept in-frame rearrangements only. Such tables lose some clones; where checked, under half of the loss comes from unresolved V genes, and the rest has no known cause. This sample has 95,000 to 150,000 clones in its table, and approximately 82% of those were observed once. The ten largest account for approximately 3.9% of the sample. What was sequenced was peripheral blood. These receptor sequences come from a woman in her fifties or sixties with acute or convalescent COVID-19.

The rearrangement links TRBV3-1 (or the pseudogene TRBV3-2) to TRBJ1-3; tentative D call: TRBD1 (5 bases). With 8 bases removed from V and 4 bases from J, the gap between germline ends came to 18 bases. Germline V gene data show CDR1 as LGHDT and CDR2 as YNNKEL (reference sequence). The CDR3 covers 15 residues. CDR3 sequence reads: CASGGGGSIGNTIYF. In DNA, the CDR3 is TGTGCCAGCGGGGGGGGAGGCAGTATCGGAAACACCATATATTTT.

The chain joins TRBV6-2 or TRBV6-3 to TRBJ2-7; tentatively, D is TRBD1 (6 bases). This CDR3 contains 13 residues. The ends were cut back, 4 bases at V and 3 bases at J, with 10 bases in the middle. Looked up from germline, CDR1 is MNHEY and CDR2 is SVGEGT. The CDR3 spells CASSWDTLYEQYF. In DNA form, the CDR3 reads TGTGCCAGCAGTTGGGACACCCTCTACGAGCAGTACTTC.

The gene calls are TRBV5-1 and TRBJ2-1; 8 bases are shared with TRBD2. V lost 7 bases, J lost 6 bases, and 12 bases stayed unmatched. The CDR3 covers 15 residues. Per the germline V gene, CDR1 is SGHRS and CDR2 is YFSETQ. The CDR3 region is CASLEGTGGGNEQFF. The CDR3 DNA is TGCGCCAGCTTGGAGGGAACGGGAGGGGGCAATGAGCAGTTCTTC.

This rearrangement joins TRBV20-1 to TRBJ1-1; possible D gene TRBD1, 6 bases. Trimming left V 3 bases short and J 1 base short, with 24 bases between. The germline gives CDR1 DFQATT, CDR2 SNEGSKA (reference sequence). CDR3 length equals 18 residues. In nucleotides, the CDR3 is TGCAGTGCTAGTAAGGTTCAGGGGAGGGTGTTGGCGAACACTGAAGCTTTCTTT. It specifies CSASKVQGRVLANTEAFF.

The chain links TRBV2 to TRBJ1-1; D uncertain. The germline gives CDR1 SNHLY, CDR2 FYNNEI. The CDR3 extends over 12 amino acids. The V end lost 4 bases, the J end lost 3 bases, and 6 bases lay between the germline ends. This chain's CDR3 is CASSVEDTEAFF. For the CDR3, the DNA is TGTGCCAGCAGTGTGGAGGACACTGAAGCTTTCTTT.

The rearrangement uses TRBV21-1 and TRBJ1-1; the DNA was not compared with TRBD1, the D call given in the table. TRBV21-1 is designated a pseudogene. The CDR3 runs to 15 residues. CDR3 coding DNA: TGTGCCAGCAGCAAAGGAGGGGGATTGAACACTGAAGCTTTCTTT. It encodes CASSKGGGLNTEAFF.

This chain joins TRBV20-1 and TRBJ1-2, with TRBD1 matching 9 bases. Germline CDR1 reads DFQATT; CDR2 reads SNEGSKA (reference sequence). V lost 5 bases and J lost 12; bases outside the gene matches: 7. The CDR3 contains 11 residues. The CDR3 spells CSAPDRGTHTF. The CDR3, as DNA: TGCAGTGCTCCGGACAGGGGTACCCACACCTTC.

Only one count was recorded for this clone. CDR3: CASIMNTEAFF. CDR3 sequence (DNA): TGTGCCAGCATAATGAACACTGAAGCTTTCTTT. The chain uses TRBV28 and TRBJ1-1, with no clear D. This CDR3 spans 11 amino acids. V gave up 7 bases and J gave up 0 bases, with 3 bases separating them. CDR1 and CDR2 (germline): MDHEN, SYDVKM.

The chain has TRBV7-2 and TRBJ1-1; the match to TRBD1 covers 8 bases. J was trimmed by 4 bases and V by 5 bases; bases with no gene match: 3. The CDR3 spans 13 residues. Germline assignment: CDR1 SGHTA and CDR2 FQGNSA. This chain's CDR3 is CASSAGQGTEAFF. CDR3 coding DNA: TGTGCCAGCAGCGCCGGACAGGGCACTGAAGCTTTCTTT.

The rearrangement joins TRBV7-3 to TRBJ2-1, with D perhaps TRBD2 (5 bases). There are 15 residues in the CDR3. The V and J ends lost 5 bases and 4 bases respectively, with 15 bases between them. Germline V gene lookup returns CDR1 SGHTA and CDR2 FQGTGA. Here the CDR3 DNA reads TGTGCCAGCAGCCCCCGACTAACCCAATACAATGAGCAGTTCTTC. It is translated as CASSPRLTQYNEQFF.

The chain couples TRBV5-1 to TRBJ2-1, with 10 bases matching TRBD1. Losses at the gene ends were 4 bases for V and 2 bases for J; bases not matched to a gene: 3. This CDR3 has 15 amino acids. Germline CDR1 and CDR2: SGHRS and YFSETQ. CDR3 bases: TGCGCCAGCAGCAGGACAGGGGGGACCTACAATGAGCAGTTCTTC. This sequence encodes CASSRTGGTYNEQFF.

V is TRBV13 and J is TRBJ2-2; TRBD2 aligns across 8 bases. Germline trimming cut 3 bases from V and 7 bases from J; bases unmatched to any gene: 4. The CDR3 is made up of 14 amino acids. Germline V gives CDR1 PRHDT, CDR2 FYEKMQ (reference sequence). In DNA, the CDR3 is TGTGCCAGCAGCTTCGGGGGGGGCAACGGGGAGCTGTTTTTT. Its translation is CASSFGGGNGELFF.

J is TRBJ1-2 and V is TRBV19; 9 bases align to TRBD1. J was trimmed by 3 bases and V by 4 bases; bases with no gene match: 6. Germline assignment: CDR1 LNHDA and CDR2 SQIVND (reference sequence). CDR3 size: 15 residues. Here the CDR3 DNA reads TGTGCCAGTAGTAGGGACAGGGACGGTGACTATGGCTACACCTTC. Translated: CASSRDRDGDYGYTF.

CDR3 DNA: TGTGCCAGCAGCTTCGGACAGGGCTTGTACAATGAGCAGTTCTTC. This encodes CASSFGQGLYNEQFF. This chain uses TRBV7-9 with TRBJ2-1; 8 positions match TRBD1. The V segment lost 3 bases and the J segment 4 bases; nucleotides outside the gene matches: 5. The CDR3 totals 15 residues. CDR1 SEHNR and CDR2 FQNEAQ come from the germline V gene (reference sequence).

The chain uses TRBV30 and TRBJ2-1, with a possible D match to TRBD2 (5 bases). CDR3 size: 11 residues. Germline V gene lookup returns CDR1 GTSNPN and CDR2 SVGIG (reference sequence). CDR3 in amino acids: CASEGLGEQFF. In DNA form, the CDR3 reads TGTGCGAGCGAGGGTTTGGGTGAGCAGTTCTTC.

The gene calls are TRBV3-1 (or the pseudogene TRBV3-2) and TRBJ1-5; TRBD1 aligns across 10 bases. V lost 4 bases to trimming and J lost 9 bases; unmatched junction nucleotides: 6. CDR1 LGHDT and CDR2 YNNKEL come from the germline V gene (reference sequence). This CDR3 has 14 amino acids. Written as DNA, the CDR3 is TGTGCCAGCAGCCCCAGACAGGGGGCCTCGCCCCAGCATTTT. Its protein product is CASSPRQGASPQHF.

The rearrangement links TRBV3-1 (or the pseudogene TRBV3-2) to TRBJ2-1; 16 bases are shared with TRBD2. The CDR3 contains 16 residues. From germline, CDR1 is LGHDT and CDR2 YNNKEL (reference sequence). Unmatched junction bases numbered 3, after V lost 4 bases and J lost 6 bases. CDR3 sequence reads: CASSRGLAGGPNEQFF. In DNA, the CDR3 is TGTGCCAGCAGCCGGGGACTAGCGGGAGGGCCCAATGAGCAGTTCTTC.